Listed below are T cell receptor beta chains from one sample, sequenced in a study of cytomegalovirus exposure and HLA in healthy donors. Assay used: immunoSEQ multiplex PCR; TCRdb lists only in-frame clones, some missing. This sample carries 120,000 to 150,000 clones, approximately 86% of them seen once, and the ten largest clones take 7.5% to 9%. Sequenced material: PBMCs. Receptor source: a young man in good health and CMV-seropositive. The CDR3 runs from the conserved cysteine through the conserved F or W. The D gene is left open where the match is weak. Clone size is not always given. Where it is, it says once, few, many or a class for expanded clones.

TRBJ2-3 - - TRBV29-1 CSDRDTVRGTDTQYF TGCAGCGACCGGGACACCGTTCGGGGCACAGATACGCAGTATTTT
TRBJ1-1 TRBD1 once TRBV7-8 CASSSPLKLDRDNGAFF TGTGCCAGCAGCTCCCCGCTAAAACTAGACAGGGACAATGGGGCTTTCTTT
TRBJ1-4 - - TRBV7-6 CASSSDRNEKLFF TGTGCCAGCAGCTCGGACAGAAATGAAAAACTGTTTTTT
TRBJ1-2 - - TRBV5-5 CASTRARDSGYTF TGTGCCAGCACCCGAGCCCGGGACTCCGGCTACACCTTC
TRBJ1-5 - - TRBV9 CASSVGHRARQPQHF TGTGCCAGCAGCGTAGGCCACAGGGCAAGACAGCCCCAGCATTTT
TRBJ1-3 - - TRBV5-1 CASSLAPTGSGNTIYF TGCGCCAGCAGCTTGGCCCCTACGGGATCTGGAAACACCATATATTTT
TRBJ2-3 - - TRBV7-2 CASSPRLLSGAPDTQYF TGTGCCAGCAGCCCCCGATTACTAAGCGGTGCCCCAGATACGCAGTATTTT
TRBJ2-5 TRBD1 - TRBV5-1 CASNPTTGGETQYF TGCGCCAGCAACCCCACGACAGGGGGAGAGACCCAGTACTTC
TRBJ2-3 - - TRBV27 CASKKGVVGTDTQYF TGTGCCAGCAAAAAGGGGGTGGTTGGCACAGATACGCAGTATTTT
TRBJ2-4 - - TRBV27 CASSLIGPRNIQYF TGTGCCAGCAGTTTAATTGGCCCCAGGAACATTCAGTACTTC
TRBJ2-7 - - TRBV5-1 CASSLSDISYEQYF TGCGCCAGCAGCTTGTCTGACATCTCCTACGAGCAGTACTTC
TRBJ1-5 TRBD1 - TRBV7-2 CASSTTTGAASAQHF TGTGCCAGCAGCACAACTACAGGGGCCGCATCGGCCCAGCATTTT
TRBJ2-2 - few TRBV29-1 CSVEAGYTGELFF TGCAGCGTTGAAGCGGGGTACACCGGGGAGCTGTTTTTT
TRBJ1-5 - - TRBV7-9 CASSLEDRMGQPQHF TGTGCCAGCAGCTTAGAGGACAGAATGGGTCAGCCCCAGCATTTT
TRBJ2-5 - - TRBV13 CASSPRLGPQETQYF TGTGCCAGCAGCCCGAGACTAGGACCGCAAGAGACCCAGTACTTC
TRBJ2-3 - - TRBV15 CATSRDSGTDTQYF TGTGCCACCAGCAGGGACAGTGGGACAGATACGCAGTATTTT
TRBJ1-2 - few TRBV5-1 CASSPTGGIYGYTF TGCGCCAGCAGCCCCACGGGAGGTATCTATGGCTACACCTTC
TRBJ1-1 - - TRBV10-3 CAISGVMNTEAFF TGTGCCATCAGTGGCGTCATGAACACTGAAGCTTTCTTT
TRBJ2-7 TRBD1 - TRBV5-1 CASSRSAGTEKSYEQYF TGCGCCAGCAGCCGTTCTGCCGGGACAGAGAAATCCTACGAGCAGTACTTC
TRBJ2-7 TRBD1 - TRBV4-1 CASSQPGTGVEQYF TGCGCCAGCAGCCAACCAGGGACAGGGGTCGAGCAGTACTTC
TRBJ2-5 - few TRBV7-3 CASSLSTGRAETQYF TGTGCCAGCAGCTTATCCACGGGAAGGGCAGAGACCCAGTACTTC
TRBJ1-6 - - TRBV7-9 CASSTGTEISPLHF TGTGCCAGCAGCACAGGGACGGAGATTTCACCCCTCCACTTT
TRBJ1-6 - - TRBV4-2 CASSQDFGGLNSPLHF TGTGCCAGCAGCCAAGATTTCGGGGGGTTGAATTCACCCCTCCACTTT
TRBJ2-2 TRBD1 - TRBV10-3 CAISEPSTGGYTGELFF TGTGCCATCAGTGAGCCGTCTACAGGGGGCTACACCGGGGAGCTGTTTTTT
TRBJ1-1 - - TRBV21-1 CASSKEAAGGRVNTEAFF TGTGCCAGCAGCAAAGAAGCAGCGGGTGGACGGGTGAACACTGAAGCTTTCTTT
TRBJ2-5 TRBD2 - TRBV16 CASSPLARDYQETQYF TGTGCCAGCAGCCCCTTGGCCCGGGACTATCAAGAGACCCAGTACTTC
TRBJ2-7 - - TRBV6-5 CASSQGGEQYF TGTGCCAGCAGTCAGGGCGGCGAGCAGTACTTC
TRBJ2-7 - - TRBV18 CASSPGGPISTYEQYF TGTGCCAGCTCACCGGGGGGACCGATATCAACCTACGAGCAGTACTTC
TRBJ2-2 - once TRBV14 CASSQDQLRGGELFF TGTGCCAGCAGCCAAGATCAACTCAGGGGCGGGGAGCTGTTTTTT
TRBJ2-7 - - TRBV2 CASLLAISSYEQYF TGTGCCAGCCTCCTAGCGATTAGCTCCTACGAGCAGTACTTC
TRBJ1-1 - - TRBV29-1 CSVKGAANTEAFF TGCAGCGTCAAAGGGGCAGCGAACACTGAAGCTTTCTTT
TRBJ1-6 - - TRBV6-5 CASSLDRKNSPLHF TGTGCCAGCAGCCTAGACAGAAAGAATTCACCCCTCCACTTT
TRBJ1-4 - - TRBV6-5 CASSYGGTAEKLFF TGTGCCAGCAGTTACGGGGGGACCGCGGAAAAACTGTTTTTT
TRBJ2-5 TRBD2 - TRBV18 CASSPVPAGGLQETQYF TGTGCCAGCTCACCAGTGCCGGCGGGAGGCCTCCAAGAGACCCAGTACTTC
TRBJ2-1 TRBD2 - TRBV11-3 CASSLGLAAGDEQFF TGTGCCAGCAGCCTGGGACTAGCGGCCGGGGATGAGCAGTTCTTC
TRBJ1-6 TRBD1 - TRBV5-1 CASSYGQDFSPLHF TGCGCCAGCAGCTACGGACAGGACTTTTCACCCCTCCACTTT